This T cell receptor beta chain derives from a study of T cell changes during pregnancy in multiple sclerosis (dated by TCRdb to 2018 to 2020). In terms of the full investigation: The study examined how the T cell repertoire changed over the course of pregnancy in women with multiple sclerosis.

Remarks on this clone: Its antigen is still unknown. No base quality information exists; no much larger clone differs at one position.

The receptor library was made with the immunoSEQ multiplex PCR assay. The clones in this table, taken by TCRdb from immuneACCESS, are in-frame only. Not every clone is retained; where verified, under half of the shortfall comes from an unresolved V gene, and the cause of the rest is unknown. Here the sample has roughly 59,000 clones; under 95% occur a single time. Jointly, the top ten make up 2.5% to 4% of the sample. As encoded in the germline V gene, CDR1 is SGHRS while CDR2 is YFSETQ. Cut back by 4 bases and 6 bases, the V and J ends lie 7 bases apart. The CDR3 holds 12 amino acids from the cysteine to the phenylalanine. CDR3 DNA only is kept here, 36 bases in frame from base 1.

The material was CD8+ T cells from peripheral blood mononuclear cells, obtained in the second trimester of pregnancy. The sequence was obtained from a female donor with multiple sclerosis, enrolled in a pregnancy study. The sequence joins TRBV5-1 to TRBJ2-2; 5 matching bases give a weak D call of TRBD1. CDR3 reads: CASSQGSGELFF. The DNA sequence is TGCGCCAGCAGCCAGGGATCCGGGGAGCTGTTTTTT.